This TCR beta chain stems from a study of CD8+ T cells in alopecia areata. Study conclusions and caveats: Given one nonresponder, whether baseline CD8+ expansion relates to response remains uncertain. Compared with normal scalp, lesional scalp had higher clonality and more expanded CD8+ clones. Scalp samples also yield sequences of resident alphabeta T cells from normal skin. TCR sharing across patients was less clear than in mice, possibly HLA-related.

Deletions cut 1 base from V and 4 bases from J, with 7 bases between. Germline assignment: CDR1 LGHNA and CDR2 YSLEER. CDR3 length: 13 amino acids. Details on this clone: Its specificity is unknown.

Treatment indicated: oral pan-JAK inhibitor, 5-10 mg twice daily. RNA extraction was followed by reverse transcription into cDNA, which acted as the sequencing template. The table came from immunoSEQ multiplex PCR; TCRdb's copy has only in-frame clones and leaves some out. Of about 200,000 clones in the sample, under 60% were seen once. This specimen was CD4+ T cells sorted from blood, taken at week 4, from a patient treated with tofacitinib. This chain connects TRBV4-3 to TRBJ1-2; possibly TRBD1 for D (5 bases). This TCR derives from a human donor with alopecia areata. CDR3 loop: CASSQARGYGYTF. Here the CDR3 DNA reads TGCGCCAGCAGCCAAGCAAGGGGCTATGGCTACACCTTC.